The 18 T cell receptor beta chains below all came from one sample that was sequenced in a study of T cell responses to AZD1222 COVID-19 vaccine. Clones were read by immunoSEQ multiplex PCR, and TCRdb kept only the in-frame ones, dropping some. The sample has approximately 150,000 clones, about 90% seen once. The source material was peripheral blood, sampled 28 days after the second AZD1222 dose. The origin of the receptors is an adult who received the AZD1222 COVID-19 vaccine.

The rearrangement links TRBV24-1 to TRBJ2-1; possibly TRBD1 for D (6 bases). Looked up from germline, CDR1 is KGHDR and CDR2 is SFDVKD. V was clipped by 4 bases and J by 9 bases, with 21 bases between them. The CDR3 loop spans 16 amino acids. The chain's CDR3 is CATSDQGWRSGSEQFF. The CDR3 nucleotides read TGTGCCACCAGTGACCAGGGGTGGCGGAGCGGAAGTGAGCAGTTCTTC.

V gene TRBV5-1 combines with J gene TRBJ2-1; D is unresolved. The V end was cut by 6 bases, the J end by 1 base, with 11 bases between. The germline V gene has CDR1 SGHRS and CDR2 YFSETQ. CDR3 size: 14 residues. The CDR3 bases are TGCGCCAGCACCACGAGGCCGTCCTACAATGAGCAGTTCTTC. Translated: CASTTRPSYNEQFF.

The V gene is TRBV4-1, the J gene TRBJ2-4; TRBD1 might be the D (7 bases). The CDR3 length is 17 residues. V dropped 3 bases and J dropped 1 base, with 16 bases sitting between them. Germline CDR1 and CDR2: MGHRA and YSYEKL. In DNA form, the CDR3 reads TGCGCCAGCAGCCAGCCCCGACAGGGAGGTGCCAAAAACATTCAGTACTTC. The encoded protein is CASSQPRQGGAKNIQYF.

V gene TRBV19 combines with J gene TRBJ1-4; 7 bases agree with TRBD1. CDR3 length equals 13 residues. CDR1 is LNHDA, CDR2 SQIVND, per germline (reference sequence). V lost 4 bases, J lost 8 bases, and 4 bases stayed unmatched. The DNA for the CDR3 is TGTGCCAGTAGTACAGACAGGGCGGAAAAACTGTTTTTT. Translated: CASSTDRAEKLFF.

V usage is TRBV7-9 and J usage is TRBJ2-3, with 15 positions matching TRBD2. Germline V gene sequence: CDR1 SEHNR, CDR2 FQNEAQ (reference sequence). This CDR3 is 19 amino acids long. The J segment lost 2 bases and the V segment lost 2 bases, leaving 8 bases of the junction unmatched. The CDR3 DNA follows: TGTGCCAGCAGCTTAACGGGACTAGCGGGGGGATTAACCACAGATACGCAGTATTTT. Amino acids: CASSLTGLAGGLTTDTQYF.

The rearrangement links TRBV3-1 (or the pseudogene TRBV3-2) to TRBJ1-6; 8 bases fit TRBD1. With V trimmed by 1 base and J by 10 bases, 6 bases remained unmatched. Germline CDR1 reads LGHDT; CDR2 reads YNNKEL (reference sequence). CDR3 length: 15 amino acids. The CDR3 DNA follows: TGTGCCAGCAGCCAAGTGACAGGGGCAGGGTCACCCCTCCACTTT. Encoded protein: CASSQVTGAGSPLHF.

This clone was seen a single time. The chain has TRBV5-1 and TRBJ1-2; weak D call: TRBD1 (6 bases). V dropped 4 bases and J dropped 4 bases, with 17 bases sitting between them. CDR3 size: 15 residues. From germline, CDR1 is SGHRS and CDR2 YFSETQ. CDR3 in DNA: TGCGCCAGCAGCATTCAATCGACAGGTACCTATGGCTACACCTTC. Its translation is CASSIQSTGTYGYTF.

This rearrangement joins TRBV30 to TRBJ1-1; D is unresolved. This CDR3 comprises 12 residues. V gave up 3 bases and J gave up 0 bases, with 5 bases separating them. CDR1 GTSNPN and CDR2 SVGIG come from the germline V gene (reference sequence). This CDR3 reads CAWSLMNTEAFF. Written as DNA, the CDR3 is TGTGCCTGGAGCCTCATGAACACTGAAGCTTTCTTT.

The CDR3 DNA follows: TGTGCCAGCAGAGGGGAGGCTCAGCCCCAGCATTTT. Protein sequence: CASRGEAQPQHF. The rearrangement joins TRBV27 to TRBJ1-5; D is perhaps TRBD1 (5 bases). Germline V gene sequence: CDR1 MNHEY, CDR2 SMNVEV (reference sequence). Trimming took 6 bases from V and 6 from J, leaving 9 bases between them. CDR3 size: 12 residues.

The rearrangement joins TRBV7-9 to TRBJ2-1; 12 bases are a match to TRBD2. Germline CDR1 is SEHNR and CDR2 is FQNEAQ (reference sequence). The V gene end was trimmed by 5 bases and the J gene end by 6 bases; junction bases not matched to a gene: 11. The CDR3 runs 17 residues. The CDR3 loop reads CASSRDRLAGEPNEQFF. The CDR3 DNA is TGTGCCAGCAGCCGGGACCGACTAGCGGGGGAACCCAATGAGCAGTTCTTC.

V usage is TRBV27 and J usage is TRBJ2-1, with 11 bases that match TRBD2. This CDR3 contains 19 residues. Per the germline V gene, CDR1 is MNHEY and CDR2 is SMNVEV (reference sequence). The trim removed 1 base at V and 5 bases at J, leaving 13 bases unmatched. The chain's CDR3 is CASSLWSSGRPGPNNEQFF. CDR3 sequence (DNA): TGTGCCAGCAGTTTATGGTCTAGCGGGAGGCCCGGACCAAACAATGAGCAGTTCTTC.

V and J are TRBV19 and TRBJ2-3; D is perhaps TRBD2 (6 bases). The germline V and J ends were trimmed by 6 bases and 4 bases, with 14 bases remaining between them. This CDR3 spans 14 amino acids. Germline lookup yields CDR1 LNHDA and CDR2 SQIVND (reference sequence). CDR3 DNA sequence: TGTGCCAGTAGGCGGGGAGCGGCGGCAGATACGCAGTATTTT. It yields the protein CASRRGAAADTQYF.

This clone was found once. The chain recombines TRBV7-9 with TRBJ1-1; perhaps TRBD1 as D (5 bases). The CDR3 is made up of 13 amino acids. The germline V gene has CDR1 SEHNR and CDR2 FQNEAQ (reference sequence). Trimming pared 5 bases from V and 2 bases from J, leaving 9 bases between. In DNA form, the CDR3 reads TGTGCCAGCAGCCCCAGGGTTAACACTGAAGCTTTCTTT. Translated, it gives CASSPRVNTEAFF.

This sequence joins TRBV7-9 and TRBJ1-1; D is possibly TRBD1 (5 bases). From germline, CDR1 is SEHNR and CDR2 FQNEAQ (reference sequence). The CDR3 is 13 residues long. V lost 6 bases, J lost 0 bases, and 8 bases lay in between. The CDR3: CASRGELNTEAFF. The CDR3 nucleotides are TGTGCCAGCAGAGGGGAATTGAACACTGAAGCTTTCTTT.

This chain joins TRBV7-9 and TRBJ1-5; 8 nucleotides agree with TRBD1. J gave up 2 bases and V 5 bases, and 2 bases lay outside the gene matches. CDR3 length: 14 amino acids. Germline V lookup: CDR1 SEHNR, CDR2 FQNEAQ (reference sequence). CDR3 residues: CASSPGQGNQPQHF. The CDR3 DNA follows: TGTGCCAGCAGCCCGGGACAGGGCAATCAGCCCCAGCATTTT.

This clone has only one observation. The chain uses TRBV30 and TRBJ1-2; no reliable D call. The ends were cut back, 5 bases at V and 2 bases at J, with 9 bases in the middle. The CDR3 spans 12 residues. Germline CDR1 reads GTSNPN; CDR2 reads SVGIG (reference sequence). The CDR3 reads CAWEGLNYGYTF. In nucleotides, the CDR3 is TGTGCCTGGGAGGGTTTGAACTATGGCTACACCTTC.

The V call is TRBV2, the J call TRBJ2-5; perhaps TRBD2 as D (6 bases). The CDR3 runs 15 residues. Germline V gene lookup returns CDR1 SNHLY and CDR2 FYNNEI. Trimming pared 4 bases from V and 3 bases from J, leaving 15 bases between. CDR3 nucleotides: TGTGCCAGCAGTGGATTATCGGGACTGAAAGAGACCCAGTACTTC. Translated, it gives CASSGLSGLKETQYF. The variable domain in full, with the rest retrieved from reference TRBV2 and TRBJ2-5, is EPEVTQTPSHQVTQMGQEVILRCVPISNHLYFYWYRQILGQKVEFLVSFYNNEISEKSEIFDDQFSVERPDGSNFTLKIRSTKLEDSAMYFCASSGLSGLKETQYFGPGTRLLVL.

This chain uses TRBV9 with TRBJ2-3; TRBD2 matches 7 bases. CDR3 length: 15 residues. The junction had 7 bases not matched to a gene; V was cut back by 0 bases and J by 6 bases. The V gene's germline CDR1 is SGDLS and CDR2 YYNGEE. In DNA form, the CDR3 reads TGTGCCAGCAGCGTAGAAGCTAGCGGAGGGGATACGCAGTATTTT. The encoded protein is CASSVEASGGDTQYF.